The 16 T cell receptor beta chains listed next were all sequenced from one sample in a study of follicular helper T cells after annual influenza vaccination. Time point given: 2015-2016 season, 7 days after influenza vaccination. Sequenced by immunoSEQ multiplex PCR; TCRdb stores in-frame clones only, minus some. The profile covers 1,400 to 1,500 clones, with roughly 80% appearing a single time and 3% to 3.5% taken by the ten largest. The sequences come from CXCR5+ CD38+ circulating T follicular helper cells from blood, collected 7 days after influenza vaccination. Subset meaning: circulating Tfh, non-naive CD4+CXCR5+PD-1+ (ICOS+CD38+ or ICOS-CD38-). The receptors here all came from an adult who received the influenza vaccine.

This clone was found a few times. The chain joins TRBV5-8 to TRBJ2-5, with 10 positions matching TRBD2. The germline CDR1 and CDR2 sequences are SGHTS and YDEGEE. V was clipped by 3 bases and J by 4 bases; unmatched bases: 12. This CDR3 comprises 17 residues. The CDR3 sequence: CASSSGLAGAGGETQYF. The CDR3 DNA sequence: TGTGCCAGCAGCTCCGGGCTAGCGGGGGCCGGCGGAGAGACCCAGTACTTC.

This chain links TRBV9 with TRBJ2-5; D gene ambiguous. CDR3 length equals 12 residues. The germline CDR1 and CDR2 sequences are SGDLS and YYNGEE. V was shortened by 4 bases and J by 7 bases, with 11 bases between the two germline ends. CDR3 DNA sequence: TGTGCCAGCAGCACGCCCACCGGGACCCAGTACTTC. Its protein product is CASSTPTGTQYF. The variable domain in full, completed from reference TRBV9 and TRBJ2-5, reads DSGVTQTPKHLITATGQRVTLRCSPRSGDLSVYWYQQSLDQGLQFLIQYYNGEERAKGNILERFSAQQFPDLHSELNLSSLELGDSALYFCASSTPTGTQYFGPGTRLLVL.

This clone was recorded once. The chain uses TRBV4-3 and TRBJ2-2, with 8 bases aligning to TRBD1. J lost 5 bases, V lost 4 bases, and 15 bases had no gene match. Per the germline V gene, CDR1 is LGHNA and CDR2 is YSLEER. The CDR3 is 18 amino acids. The CDR3 reads CASSLLTPGTGGTGELFF. The CDR3, as DNA: TGCGCCAGCAGCCTCCTGACCCCCGGGACAGGAGGAACCGGGGAGCTGTTTTTT.

This chain joins TRBV9 and TRBJ1-6, with D perhaps matching TRBD1 (6 bases). V was pared by 4 bases and J by 10 bases, with 21 bases between. This CDR3 has 16 residues. CDR1 SGDLS and CDR2 YYNGEE come from the germline V gene. CDR3 loop: CASSTTPEGGQSPLHF. CDR3 coding DNA: TGTGCCAGCAGCACAACCCCCGAAGGGGGTCAATCACCCCTCCACTTT.

This clone showed up just a few times. The V call is TRBV21-1, the J call TRBJ2-7. TRBV21-1 is marked as a pseudogene. This CDR3 has 13 residues. CDR3 coding DNA: TGTGCCAGCAGCACAGACCGAGCCTACGAGCAGTACTTC. Its protein product is CASSTDRAYEQYF.

This chain uses TRBV4-1 with TRBJ2-7; TRBD2 matches at 12 bases. J lost 0 bases, V lost 4 bases, and 4 bases had no gene match. The CDR3 extends over 16 amino acids. Germline V gene lookup returns CDR1 MGHRA and CDR2 YSYEKL. The CDR3 DNA reads TGCGCCAGCAGCCCGACTAGCGGGGGCCGCTCCTACGAGCAGTACTTC. Its translation: CASSPTSGGRSYEQYF.

This chain connects TRBV7-2 to TRBJ1-5; D is undetermined. V was pared by 1 base and J by 4 bases, with 11 bases between. The germline V gene encodes CDR1 SGHTA and CDR2 FQGNSA. CDR3 size: 15 residues. The CDR3 is CASSLGQEGNQPQHF. CDR3 bases: TGTGCCAGCAGCTTAGGGCAGGAAGGGAATCAGCCCCAGCATTTT.

This clone has only a few counts. The chain links TRBV15 to TRBJ1-5, with D tentatively TRBD1 (6 bases). V dropped 2 bases and J dropped 4 bases, with 9 bases sitting between them. The V gene's germline CDR1 is LNHNV and CDR2 YYDKDF (reference sequence). The CDR3 has 14 amino acids. The CDR3 DNA reads as TGTGCCACCAGCAGAACAGACAGGAATCAGCCCCAGCATTTT. It yields the protein CATSRTDRNQPQHF.

V usage is TRBV5-4 and J usage is TRBJ1-4; maybe TRBD1 (5 bases). This CDR3 has 14 residues. V lost 5 bases and J lost 3, with 11 bases in between. Germline lookup yields CDR1 SGHNT and CDR2 YYREEE (reference sequence). The CDR3 is CASRGDVANEKLFF. The DNA of the CDR3 is TGTGCCAGCAGAGGGGACGTCGCTAATGAAAAACTGTTTTTT.

The CDR3 region has the DNA TGTGCCAGCAGCAAAGAGGCCGGGGGGAACACTGAAGCTTTCTTT. Amino acids: CASSKEAGGNTEAFF. The chain joins TRBV2 to TRBJ1-1; D possibly corresponds to TRBD1 (5 bases). Germline V gives CDR1 SNHLY, CDR2 FYNNEI. With 6 bases removed from V and 1 base from J, the gap between germline ends came to 15 bases. The CDR3 contains 15 residues.

The chain uses TRBV6-5 and TRBJ2-7; D remains unclear. Trimming removed 6 bases from V and 5 bases from J, with 20 bases in between. This CDR3 is 15 amino acids long. Germline values: CDR1 MNHEY, CDR2 SVGAGI. As DNA, the CDR3 is TGTGCCAGCAGAACAGTTATAGGGTCTCAGCACGAGCAGTACTTC. As protein: CASRTVIGSQHEQYF.

This chain uses TRBV19 with TRBJ1-2, with TRBD1 identical over 12 bases. The germline V gene encodes CDR1 LNHDA and CDR2 SQIVND (reference sequence). This CDR3 has 15 amino acids. V dropped 5 bases and J dropped 6; count of bases not matched to a gene: 7. For the CDR3, the DNA is TGTGCCAGTAGTCCTTCAGGGGACAGGGGGCATGGCTACACCTTC. Translation gives CASSPSGDRGHGYTF.

The chain is built from TRBV7-3 and TRBJ2-1, with 9 bases identical to TRBD2. Per the germline V gene, CDR1 is SGHTA and CDR2 is FQGTGA. The CDR3 sequence is 15 residues long. V dropped 4 bases and J dropped 8; count of bases not matched to a gene: 9. The CDR3 DNA follows: TGTGCCAGCAGCTCCAGCGGGGGGTTAACCCATGAGCAGTTCTTC. Amino acid sequence: CASSSSGGLTHEQFF. The complete variable domain, with remaining parts taken from reference TRBV7-3 and TRBJ2-1, reads GAGVSQTPSNKVTEKGKYVELRCDPISGHTALYWYRQSLGQGPEFLIYFQGTGAADDSGLPNDRFFAVRPEGSVSTLKIQRTERGDSAVYLCASSSSGGLTHEQFFGPGTRLTVL.

The chain has TRBV6-5 and TRBJ1-1; D perhaps matches TRBD1 (6 bases). Germline V gene lookup returns CDR1 MNHEY and CDR2 SVGAGI. V was shortened by 2 bases and J by 5 bases, with 12 bases between the two germline ends. This CDR3 comprises 14 residues. CDR3 DNA sequence: TGTGCCAGCAGTTACAGGGCAGGGGTTACTGAAGCTTTCTTT. Translated, it gives CASSYRAGVTEAFF.

The sample holds one count of this clone. The chain links TRBV18 to TRBJ2-5; D is perhaps TRBD1 or TRBD2 (5 bases each). Between the trimmed V and J ends, which lost 3 bases and 4 bases, there was a span of 15 bases. The CDR3 sequence is 15 residues long. Germline CDR1 is KGHSH and CDR2 is LQKENI. DNA of the CDR3: TGTGCCAGCTCACCCTCTTGGGGGTCCTCAGAGACCCAGTACTTC. Translation: CASSPSWGSSETQYF.

This clone was detected once. The chain employs TRBV19 and TRBJ2-3; either TRBD1 or TRBD2 may supply D (6 bases each). The CDR3 is 15 amino acids. Germline CDR1 LNHDA, CDR2 SQIVND (reference sequence). V lost 3 bases, J lost 4 bases, and 14 bases lay in between. The CDR3: CASSMVGGSADTQYF. CDR3 coding DNA: TGTGCCAGTAGTATGGTAGGGGGGTCGGCAGATACGCAGTATTTT.